This T cell receptor (beta chain) was recovered during a study of PD-L1 blockade in urothelial cancer. Whole-study context: Male sex and bladder-origin urothelial cancer characterized about nine tenths of the roughly 29 patients. Samples of blood were analyzed 3 weeks (second dose) and 6 weeks after treatment start.

Time point defined: pretreatment peripheral blood. The study enrolled patients with locally advanced or metastatic urothelial carcinoma. Synthetic spike-ins, TCR analog templates, were added into each PCR. TCRdb's table, derived via immunoSEQ multiplex PCR, lists solely in-frame clones and lacks some. The sample lists about 63,000 clones; 81% were seen once. Germline V gene lookup returns CDR1 SGHNT and CDR2 YYREEE (reference sequence). The CDR3 has 16 residues. V lost 4 bases to trimming and J lost 0 bases; unmatched junction nucleotides: 3. V gene TRBV5-4 combines with J gene TRBJ2-6, with 8 nucleotides matching TRBD1. The TCR sequence derives from a man between 65 and 85 years old with urothelial cancer. The sample in question was PBMCs, obtained around atezolizumab (anti-PD-L1) treatment. The CDR3 region is CASSTGGSSGANVLTF. Written as DNA, the CDR3 is TGTGCCAGCAGCACAGGGGGGAGCTCTGGGGCCAACGTCCTGACTTTC.